The present T cell receptor beta chain was sequenced within a study of T-cell memory formation after mild COVID-19. Study summary: TCR clusters were mostly confined to one donor each.

It was 5'RACE with constant-segment primers that produced the TCR alpha and TCR beta cDNA libraries, which carried sample barcodes and UMIs. TCRdb used MiXCR to reprocess the 5' RACE reads, holding one entry per CDR3 protein. Among around 420,000 distinct CDR3 sequences listed, approximately 24% were seen once. Points from the study as a whole: The second-wave clones peaking on day 37 were not confirmed as SARS-CoV-2-specific. Researchers report contracting CD4+ clones mostly in CM and EM, with CD8+ clones in EMRA.

By proportion, this clonotype is medium-sized. Its antigen is currently unknown. Germline-derived CDR1 and CDR2 are SGHTA and FQGNSA. The V and J ends lost 2 bases and 0 bases respectively, with 7 bases between them. The CDR3 has 15 amino acids. V and J are TRBV7-2 and TRBJ2-2, with D uncertain. The source of this sequence is an adult woman who had mild COVID-19 (a few samples of this study predate the infection). Cell type and time point are not known. Sequences were obtained from PBMCs or a T cell subset sorted from them (not recorded which). The CDR3 loop is CASSLLAPNTGELFF. For the CDR3, the DNA is TGTGCCAGCAGCTTACTCGCCCCGAACACCGGGGAGCTGTTTTTT.